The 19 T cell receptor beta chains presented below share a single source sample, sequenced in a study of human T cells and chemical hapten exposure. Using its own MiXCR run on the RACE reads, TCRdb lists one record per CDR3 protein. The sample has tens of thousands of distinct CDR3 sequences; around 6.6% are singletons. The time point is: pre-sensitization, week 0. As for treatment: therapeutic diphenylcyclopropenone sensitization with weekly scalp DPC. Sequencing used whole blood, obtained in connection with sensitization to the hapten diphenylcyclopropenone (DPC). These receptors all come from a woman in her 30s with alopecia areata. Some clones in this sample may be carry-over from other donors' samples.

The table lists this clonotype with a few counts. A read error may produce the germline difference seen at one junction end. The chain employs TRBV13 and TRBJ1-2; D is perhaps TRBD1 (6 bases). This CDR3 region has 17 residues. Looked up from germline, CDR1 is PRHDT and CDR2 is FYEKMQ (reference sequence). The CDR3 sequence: CASSLGRRRTGFDGDTF. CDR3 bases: TGTGCCAGCAGCTTAGGTAGGCGGCGCACAGGGTTCGATGGCGACACCTTC.

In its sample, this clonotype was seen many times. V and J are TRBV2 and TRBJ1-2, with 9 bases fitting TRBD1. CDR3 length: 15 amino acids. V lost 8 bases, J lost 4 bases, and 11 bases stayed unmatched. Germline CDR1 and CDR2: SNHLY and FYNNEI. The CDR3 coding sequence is TGTGCCAGCCCCAGGGGGGGACAGGGCGGCTATGGCTACACCTTC. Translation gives CASPRGGQGGYGYTF.

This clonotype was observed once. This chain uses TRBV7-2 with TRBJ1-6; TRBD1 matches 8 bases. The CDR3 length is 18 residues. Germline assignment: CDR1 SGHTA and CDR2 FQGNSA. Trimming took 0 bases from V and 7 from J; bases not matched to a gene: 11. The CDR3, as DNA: TGTGCCAGCAGCTTAGCCGTCGAACGCCAGGGGGCGAATTCACCCCTCCACTTT. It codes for CASSLAVERQGANSPLHF.

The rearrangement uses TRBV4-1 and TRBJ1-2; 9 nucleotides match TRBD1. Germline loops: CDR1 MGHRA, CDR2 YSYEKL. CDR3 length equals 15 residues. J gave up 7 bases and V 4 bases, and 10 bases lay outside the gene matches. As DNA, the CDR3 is TGCGCCAGCAGCCCCCGGGACAGGGCTAGCGGTGGCTACACCTTC. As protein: CASSPRDRASGGYTF.

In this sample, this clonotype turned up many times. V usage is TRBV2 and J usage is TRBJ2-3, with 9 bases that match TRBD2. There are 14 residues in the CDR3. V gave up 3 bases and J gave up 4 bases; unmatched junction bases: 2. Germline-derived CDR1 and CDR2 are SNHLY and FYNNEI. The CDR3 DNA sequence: TGTGCCAGCAGTGAGTCTAGCGGGGCAGATACGCAGTATTTT. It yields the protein CASSESSGADTQYF.

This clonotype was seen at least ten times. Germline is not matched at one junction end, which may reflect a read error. As DNA, the CDR3 is TGTGCCAGCAGCAGGACATCCTACGAGCGGTACTTC. It encodes CASSRTSYERYF. The V and J genes are TRBV3-1 and TRBJ2-7; the D gene is possibly TRBD1 (5 bases). Per germline, CDR1 LGHDT and CDR2 YNNKEL (reference sequence). This CDR3 contains 12 residues.

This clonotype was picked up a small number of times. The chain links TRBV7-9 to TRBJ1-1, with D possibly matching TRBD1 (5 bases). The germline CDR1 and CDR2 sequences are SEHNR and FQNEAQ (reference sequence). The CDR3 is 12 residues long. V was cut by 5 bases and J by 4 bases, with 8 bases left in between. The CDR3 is CASSAGTTEAFF. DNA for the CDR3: TGTGCCAGCAGCGCTGGGACCACTGAAGCTTTCTTT.

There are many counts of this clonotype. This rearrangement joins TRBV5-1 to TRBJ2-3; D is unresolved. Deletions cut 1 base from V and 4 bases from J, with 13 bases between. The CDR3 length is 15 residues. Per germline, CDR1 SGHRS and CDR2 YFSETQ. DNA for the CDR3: TGCGCCAGCAGCTTGACACCCTCCCGGCCAGATACGCAGTATTTT. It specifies CASSLTPSRPDTQYF.

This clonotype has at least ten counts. In nucleotides, the CDR3 is TGCAGCCCCATCCATTGGACAGGGATTGGCTACACCTTC. Residues: CSPIHWTGIGYTF. The chain uses TRBV29-1 and TRBJ1-2, with 8 bases aligning to TRBD1. V dropped 8 bases and J dropped 7; count of bases not matched to a gene: 12. CDR3 length equals 13 residues. Germline loops: CDR1 SQVTM, CDR2 ANQGSEA. Based on the CDR3 plus reference TRBV29-1 and TRBJ1-2, the full variable domain is SAVISQKPSRDICQRGTSLTIQCQVDSQVTMMFWYRQQPGQSLTLIATANQGSEATYESGFVIDKFPISRPNLTFSTLTVSNMSPEDSSIYLCSPIHWTGIGYTFGSGTRLTVV.

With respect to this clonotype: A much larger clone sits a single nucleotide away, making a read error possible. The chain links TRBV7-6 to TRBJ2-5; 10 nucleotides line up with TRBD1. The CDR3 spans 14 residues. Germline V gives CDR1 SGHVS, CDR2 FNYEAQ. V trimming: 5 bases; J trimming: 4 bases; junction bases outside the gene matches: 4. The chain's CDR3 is CASSPGQGGETQYF. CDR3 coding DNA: TGTGCCAGCAGCCCCGGACAGGGGGGAGAGACCCAGTACTTC.

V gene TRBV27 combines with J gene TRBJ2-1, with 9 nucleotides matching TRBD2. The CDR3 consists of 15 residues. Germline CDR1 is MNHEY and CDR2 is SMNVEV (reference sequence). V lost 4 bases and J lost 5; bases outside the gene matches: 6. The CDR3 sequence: CASSSSGGPNNEQFF. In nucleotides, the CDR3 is TGTGCCAGCAGTTCCAGCGGGGGGCCCAACAATGAGCAGTTCTTC.

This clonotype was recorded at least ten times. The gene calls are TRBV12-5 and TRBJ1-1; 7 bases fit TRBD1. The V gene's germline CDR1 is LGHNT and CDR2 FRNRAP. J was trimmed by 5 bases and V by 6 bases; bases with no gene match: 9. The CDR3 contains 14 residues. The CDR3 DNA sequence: TGTGCTAGTGGCCGACAGGGAGGTAGGACTGAAGCTTTCTTT. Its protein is CASGRQGGRTEAFF.

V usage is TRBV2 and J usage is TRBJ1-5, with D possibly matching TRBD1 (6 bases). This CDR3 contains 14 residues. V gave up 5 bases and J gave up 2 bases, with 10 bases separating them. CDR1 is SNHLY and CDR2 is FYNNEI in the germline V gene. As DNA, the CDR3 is TGTGCCAGCAGTACCAGGGGAGGCAATCAGCCCCAGCATTTT. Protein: CASSTRGGNQPQHF. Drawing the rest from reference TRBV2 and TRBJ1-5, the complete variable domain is EPEVTQTPSHQVTQMGQEVILRCVPISNHLYFYWYRQILGQKVEFLVSFYNNEISEKSEIFDDQFSVERPDGSNFTLKIRSTKLEDSAMYFCASSTRGGNQPQHFGDGTRLSIL.

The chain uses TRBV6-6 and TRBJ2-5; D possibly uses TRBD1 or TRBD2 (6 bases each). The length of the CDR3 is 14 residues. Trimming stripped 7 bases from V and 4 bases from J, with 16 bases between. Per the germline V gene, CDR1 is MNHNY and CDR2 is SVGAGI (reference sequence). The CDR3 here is CASIHREAGETQYF. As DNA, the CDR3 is TGTGCCAGCATCCACAGGGAGGCTGGAGAGACCCAGTACTTC.

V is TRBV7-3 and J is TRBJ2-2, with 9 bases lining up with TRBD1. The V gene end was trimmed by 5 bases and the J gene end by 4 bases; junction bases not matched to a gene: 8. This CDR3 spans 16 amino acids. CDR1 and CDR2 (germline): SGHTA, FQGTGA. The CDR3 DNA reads TGTGCCAGCAGCCCCCGCGGGACAGGGTCCACCGGGGAGCTGTTTTTT. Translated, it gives CASSPRGTGSTGELFF.

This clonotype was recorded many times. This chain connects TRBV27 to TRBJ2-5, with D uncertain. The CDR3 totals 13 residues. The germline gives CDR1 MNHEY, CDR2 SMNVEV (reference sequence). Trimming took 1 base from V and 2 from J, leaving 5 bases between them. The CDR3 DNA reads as TGTGCCAGCAGTTTATGGGGTCAAGAGACCCAGTACTTC. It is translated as CASSLWGQETQYF.

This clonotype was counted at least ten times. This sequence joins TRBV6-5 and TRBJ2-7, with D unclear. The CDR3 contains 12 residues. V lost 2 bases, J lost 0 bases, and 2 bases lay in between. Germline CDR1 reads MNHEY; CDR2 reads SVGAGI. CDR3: CASSYRSYEQYF. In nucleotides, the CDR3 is TGTGCCAGCAGTTACCGCTCCTACGAGCAGTACTTC.

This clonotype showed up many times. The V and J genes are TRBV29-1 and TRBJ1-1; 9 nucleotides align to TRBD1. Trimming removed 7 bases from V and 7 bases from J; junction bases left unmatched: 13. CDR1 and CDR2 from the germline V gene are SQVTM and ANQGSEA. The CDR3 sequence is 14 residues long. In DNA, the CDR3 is TGCAGCGCTGGGGGCGGGACAGGGAGGGATGAAGCTTTCTTT. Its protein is CSAGGGTGRDEAFF. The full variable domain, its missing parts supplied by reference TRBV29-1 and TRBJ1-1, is SAVISQKPSRDICQRGTSLTIQCQVDSQVTMMFWYRQQPGQSLTLIATANQGSEATYESGFVIDKFPISRPNLTFSTLTVSNMSPEDSSIYLCSAGGGTGRDEAFFGQGTRLTVV.

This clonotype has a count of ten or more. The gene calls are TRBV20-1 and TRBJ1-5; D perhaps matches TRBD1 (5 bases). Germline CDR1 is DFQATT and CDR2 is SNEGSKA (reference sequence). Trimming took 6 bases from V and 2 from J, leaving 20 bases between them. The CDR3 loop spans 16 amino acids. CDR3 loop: CSAVDSQAGGNQPQHF. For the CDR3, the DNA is TGCAGTGCCGTTGACAGCCAGGCGGGAGGCAATCAGCCCCAGCATTTT.